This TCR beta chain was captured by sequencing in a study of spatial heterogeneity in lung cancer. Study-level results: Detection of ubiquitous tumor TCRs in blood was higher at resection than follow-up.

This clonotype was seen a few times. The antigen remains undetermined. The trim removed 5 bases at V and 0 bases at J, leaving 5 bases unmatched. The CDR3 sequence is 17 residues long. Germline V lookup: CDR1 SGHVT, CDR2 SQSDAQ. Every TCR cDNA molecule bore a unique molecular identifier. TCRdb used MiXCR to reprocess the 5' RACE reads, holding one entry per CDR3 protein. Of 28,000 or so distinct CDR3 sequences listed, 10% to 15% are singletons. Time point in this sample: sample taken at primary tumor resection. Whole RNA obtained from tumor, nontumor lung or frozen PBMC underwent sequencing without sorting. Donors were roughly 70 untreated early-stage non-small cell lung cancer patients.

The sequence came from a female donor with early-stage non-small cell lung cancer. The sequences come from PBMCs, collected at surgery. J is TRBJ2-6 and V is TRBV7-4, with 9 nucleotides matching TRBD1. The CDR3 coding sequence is TGTGCCAGCAGCCCCGGGACAGGGCCCTCTGGGGCCAACGTCCTGACTTTC. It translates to CASSPGTGPSGANVLTF.